The entry below gives a single T cell receptor beta chain sequence along with its context. The antigen is unknown. This sample is part of a study of beta chain features in type 1 diabetes. Study-level results: Here, the possible influence of HLA type (on TCRB rearrangement) remained unresolved. Shorter templates might be favored by PCR, and equally so in patients and in controls. In every one of the four CD4+ subsets, TCRB CDR3s were moderately but significantly shorter in Type 1 diabetes patients.

The CDR3 sequence is 18 residues long. Trimming removed 4 bases from V and 5 bases from J; junction bases left unmatched: 19. Germline CDR1 is SGHVS and CDR2 is FQNEAQ. Each of the CD4+ naive, central memory, regulatory and stem cell-like memory populations was sorted via CD45RO/CCR7/CD25/CD127/CD95/CD27. Reverse transcribing all isolated RNA meant expressed TCRB transcripts were sequenced. Generated by immunoSEQ multiplex PCR, the TCRdb table keeps only in-frame clones and is missing some. The repertoire holds roughly 15,000 clones, with roughly three quarters as singletons. Sequencing was done on a sample of stem cell memory CD4+ T cells from blood. The sequence was obtained from a young woman with type 1 diabetes. The rearrangement joins TRBV7-8 to TRBJ1-2; 7 positions agree with TRBD1. Here the CDR3 reads CASSSLAGPRQGSYGYTF. The CDR3 nucleotides read TGTGCCAGCAGCTCGCTAGCGGGCCCCAGACAGGGTTCGTATGGCTACACCTTC.